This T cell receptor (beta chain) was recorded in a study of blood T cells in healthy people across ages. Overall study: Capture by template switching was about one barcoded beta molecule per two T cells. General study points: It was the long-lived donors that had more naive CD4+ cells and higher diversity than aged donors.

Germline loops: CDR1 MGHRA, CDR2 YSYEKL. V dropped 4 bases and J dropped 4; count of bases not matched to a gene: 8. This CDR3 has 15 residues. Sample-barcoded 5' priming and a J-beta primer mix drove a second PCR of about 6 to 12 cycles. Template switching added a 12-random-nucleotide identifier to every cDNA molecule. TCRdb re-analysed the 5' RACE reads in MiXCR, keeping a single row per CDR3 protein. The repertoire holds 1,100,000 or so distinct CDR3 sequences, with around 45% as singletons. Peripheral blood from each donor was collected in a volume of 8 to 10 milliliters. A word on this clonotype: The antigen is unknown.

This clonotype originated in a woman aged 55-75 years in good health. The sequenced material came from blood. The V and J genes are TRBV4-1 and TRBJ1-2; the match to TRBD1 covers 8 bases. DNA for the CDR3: TGCGCCAGCAGCCTAGGGACAGGAGTTTCCTATGGCTACACCTTC. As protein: CASSLGTGVSYGYTF.